This T cell receptor (beta chain) was obtained from a study of human T cells and chemical hapten exposure. Turning to the study itself: Doses of diphenylcyclopropenone went to the patients' scalps weekly throughout the approximately 22-week study. Patch tests applied 0.01% DPC to the upper back and were scored after 6 days.

Individual cDNA molecules each carried unique molecular identifiers attached by the library. One entry per CDR3 protein results from TCRdb running MiXCR on the RACE reads. The sample has tens of thousands of distinct CDR3 sequences; 14% are singletons. Study-wide findings and caveats: There were significantly more large CDR3 similarity clusters among expanded TCRs than among controls.

This clonotype was observed a few times. As yet, its antigen is unknown. Time point reported: pre-sensitization, week 0. Specified treatment: therapeutic diphenylcyclopropenone sensitization with weekly scalp DPC. Trimming took off 1 base at V and 6 bases at J, with 10 bases between the two ends. The CDR3 contains 14 residues. The germline V gene encodes CDR1 LGHDT and CDR2 YNNKEL (reference sequence). The source of this sequence is a woman in her 50s with alopecia areata. Some clones in this sample may be carry-over from other donors' samples. Here the sequenced sample was whole blood, taken in connection with sensitization to the hapten diphenylcyclopropenone (DPC). This chain uses TRBV3-1 with TRBJ2-1; D uncertain. CDR3 DNA: TGTGCCAGCAGCCAAGTTTTCGGCGCCAATGAGCAGTTCTTC. It translates to CASSQVFGANEQFF.